This TCR beta chain originates from a study of blood T cell repertoires in COVID-19 (dated by TCRdb to about 2020). Some background on the complete study: Samples covering the acute and convalescent phases of COVID-19 were provided by collaborators in the United States, Italy and Spain. A de-identified subject ID, COVID-19 status, age in years and sex were almost always included in the sample metadata. Where available, HLA class I and class II types were obtained from metadata supplied by the sample provider rather than from assay-based typing. The prospective study material was composed of cDNA or gDNA derived from T cells, B-cell-depleted T cells, or PBMCs. Subjects who had been exposed to COVID-19, were actively infected with it, or had recovered from it provided the deeply sampled blood TCRbeta repertoires that made up the dataset. The repertoires were released in a freely available public database meant as a resource for research on the immune response to SARS-CoV-2. Samples came from the ongoing ImmuneRACE study (first 160 participants) plus 1,254 subjects from 6 global collaborators.

The research as a whole found: The amount of clinical and demographic metadata varied by source and participant and was provided uncurated.

Trimmed from V: 4 bases; trimmed from J: 0 bases; junction bases lacking a gene match: 3. The CDR1 and CDR2 encoded by the germline V gene are SGHDT and YYEEEE. The CDR3 measures 15 amino acids from cysteine to phenylalanine. Just the 45-base CDR3 DNA is kept, in frame starting at base 1. TCRbeta CDR3 regions were amplified from genomic DNA using the immunoSEQ Assay, a bias-controlled multiplex PCR. The paper's processing steps were these. The number of nucleated cells in each sample was estimated by amplification of reference gene primers within the assay. To quantify the absolute abundance of each unique TCRbeta CDR3 rearrangement, sequence reads were collapsed and filtered. For each sample, productive Simpson clonality was calculated by taking the square root of Simpson's diversity index across productive rearrangements. TCRdb limited this immuneACCESS table to in-frame rearrangements with V and J called. A share of clones is missing; checked studies link under half to unresolved V genes, and the rest is unexplained. From that table come the V and J calls and clone size; the DNA was used to work out D and trimming. In all, the sample holds about 270,000 clones, and 85% to 90% of those were seen once. The ten most abundant clones make up approximately 4% of the sample.

Regarding this clone: Its target antigen remains unknown. No clone much larger than this one lies a single base away; base qualities are absent.

Participants in the prospective study were aged roughly 18 to 100 years, lived in approximately 26 United States geographic areas, and enrolled through a virtual design. Cohort assignment in the prospective study relied on participant-reported clinical history from a screening survey and a study questionnaire. In the prospective study, whole blood, serum and a nasopharyngeal or oropharyngeal swab were collected from each participant by mobile phlebotomists. Additional blood draws and questionnaires over an approximately 2-month period could optionally be provided by prospective study participants. Blood samples from the prospective study were shipped frozen or at room temperature prior to DNA extraction.

The sequence was obtained from a woman younger than 45 with acute COVID-19. Sequencing input: PBMCs or T cells enriched from blood (not recorded which). This chain joins TRBV5-6 to TRBJ2-1, with TRBD1 matching 8 junction bases. The nucleotides read TGTGCCAGCAGCGACAGGGGCTACTCCTACAATGAGCAGTTCTTC. Its amino acids are CASSDRGYSYNEQFF.